Included here is one TCR beta chain sequence, with context. MiXCR was run by TCRdb on the PCR reads, yielding one entry per CDR3 protein. The sample lists 490,000 or so distinct CDR3 sequences, about a quarter occurring once. The data originate from a study of molecular identifiers for immune sequencing clone quantification. Trimming removed 0 bases from V and 6 bases from J, with 15 bases in between. The germline V gene encodes CDR1 DFQATT and CDR2 SNEGSKA (reference sequence). CDR3 length: 15 residues. This chain links TRBV20-1 with TRBJ1-5, with D perhaps matching TRBD1 (5 bases). The specimen sequenced was naive CD8+ T cells from blood, with Jurkat cell RNA spiked in. The subset denotes: FACS-sorted CD8+CD4-CCR7+CD45RA+ naive T cells. This clonotype was obtained from a human donor in good health. Some libraries in this study had Jurkat cell RNA spiked in. CDR3 in DNA: TGCAGTGCTAGAGACCCGGGGGAGGCGATTCAGCCCCAGCATTTT. It yields the protein CSARDPGEAIQPQHF.